The 27 T cell receptor beta chains below all came from one sample that was sequenced in a study of T cell responses to AZD1222 COVID-19 vaccine. The data were produced by immunoSEQ multiplex PCR, yet TCRdb's version contains in-frame clones alone and is incomplete. The sample holds 65,000 to 85,000 clones, approximately 84% seen once. The sample was peripheral blood, taken on day 0 of AZD1222 vaccination. Every receptor here comes from an adult in good health.

The CDR3, as DNA: TGTGCCAGCAGCTCAGACGGACCCCTGAACTACAATGAGCAGTTCTTC. This codes for CASSSDGPLNYNEQFF. V usage is TRBV7-3 and J usage is TRBJ2-1; D gene uncertain. This CDR3 has 16 residues. Germline CDR1 reads SGHTA; CDR2 reads FQGTGA. The germline V and J ends were trimmed by 4 bases and 3 bases, with 16 bases remaining between them.

This chain links TRBV9 with TRBJ1-1; 7 bases map to TRBD1. The V segment lost 4 bases and the J segment 3 bases; nucleotides outside the gene matches: 12. The CDR3 contains 16 residues. CDR1 is SGDLS and CDR2 is YYNGEE in the germline V gene. CDR3 bases: TGTGCCAGCAGCCCAACCGGACAGGAGTGGGACACTGAAGCTTTCTTT. This translates into CASSPTGQEWDTEAFF.

This chain uses TRBV2 with TRBJ1-6; unclear D gene. The germline gives CDR1 SNHLY, CDR2 FYNNEI. V lost 3 bases and J 7 bases, leaving 13 bases between the germline ends. This CDR3 is built from 15 residues. CDR3 bases: TGTGCCAGCAGTGAGACCCGAAGTCTAAATTCACCCCTCCACTTT. It specifies CASSETRSLNSPLHF.

V and J are TRBV4-3 and TRBJ1-2, with 9 nucleotides matching TRBD1. The V gene end was trimmed by 0 bases and the J gene end by 4 bases; junction bases not matched to a gene: 15. This CDR3 region has 19 residues. The germline V gene encodes CDR1 LGHNA and CDR2 YSLEER. The CDR3 coding sequence is TGCGCCAGCAGCCAAGAGCCGGGACAGGGTTTCGACAGCCTCTATGGCTACACCTTC. Translation: CASSQEPGQGFDSLYGYTF.

The chain joins TRBV7-9 to TRBJ1-2; D remains ambiguous. Germline values: CDR1 SEHNR, CDR2 FQNEAQ (reference sequence). V lost 1 base and J 4 bases, leaving 7 bases between the germline ends. The CDR3 spans 13 residues. The CDR3 bases are TGTGCCAGCAGCTTAGTACAGACCTATGGCTACACCTTC. It yields the protein CASSLVQTYGYTF. The full variable domain, rest sourced from reference TRBV7-9 and TRBJ1-2, is DTGVSQNPRHKITKRGQNVTFRCDPISEHNRLYWYRQTLGQGPEFLTYFQNEAQLEKSRLLSDRFSAERPKGSFSTLEIQRTEQGDSAMYLCASSLVQTYGYTFGSGTRLTVV.

The chain links TRBV4-2 to TRBJ2-3; D tentatively reads TRBD1 or TRBD2 (6 bases each). The V and J ends lost 4 bases and 4 bases respectively, with 12 bases between them. The CDR3 loop spans 14 amino acids. The germline gives CDR1 LGHNA, CDR2 YNFKEQ. The CDR3 sequence is CASSPLGGSDTQYF. The CDR3 DNA reads as TGTGCCAGCAGCCCGCTGGGGGGCTCAGATACGCAGTATTTT.

The genes are TRBV4-3 and TRBJ1-1, with a possible D match to TRBD1 (5 bases). The ends were cut back, 5 bases at V and 0 bases at J, with 13 bases in the middle. The length of the CDR3 is 15 residues. Germline V gene lookup returns CDR1 LGHNA and CDR2 YSLEER. The DNA for the CDR3 is TGCGCCAGCAGCGCTACCGGGACGCTGAACACTGAAGCTTTCTTT. Its protein is CASSATGTLNTEAFF.

This chain links TRBV24-1 with TRBJ2-2; either TRBD1 or TRBD2 may supply D (6 bases each). CDR1 and CDR2 from the germline V gene are KGHDR and SFDVKD. The CDR3 contains 18 residues. V lost 5 bases and J lost 5, with 23 bases in between. The CDR3 reads CATSANVGGPGPTGELFF. CDR3 in DNA: TGTGCCACCAGTGCCAATGTTGGGGGGCCCGGACCTACCGGGGAGCTGTTTTTT.

The rearrangement links TRBV6-5 to TRBJ1-4, with D tentatively TRBD1 (6 bases). V lost 2 bases and J 8 bases, leaving 9 bases between the germline ends. The CDR3 sequence is 13 residues long. Germline V gene lookup returns CDR1 MNHEY and CDR2 SVGAGI. CDR3 DNA: TGTGCCAGCAGTTACGCACAGGGCGAAAAACTGTTTTTT. This gives the protein CASSYAQGEKLFF.

V usage is TRBV7-9 and J usage is TRBJ2-5; TRBD2 is a possible D gene (6 bases). The CDR3 runs to 14 residues. Germline CDR1 reads SEHNR; CDR2 reads FQNEAQ (reference sequence). The V gene lost 3 bases and the J gene lost 4 bases, with 12 bases spanning the gap. In nucleotides, the CDR3 is TGTGCCAGCAGCTTCGGGACTTTTCCAGAGACCCAGTACTTC. This translates into CASSFGTFPETQYF.

This rearrangement joins TRBV11-1 to TRBJ1-4, with D uncertain. This CDR3 is 13 amino acids long. V was trimmed by 3 bases and J by 4 bases, leaving 6 bases between them. CDR1 is SGHAT, CDR2 FQDESV, per germline (reference sequence). In DNA, the CDR3 is TGTGCCAGCAGCTTTGGGCTTAATGAAAAACTGTTTTTT. It is translated as CASSFGLNEKLFF.

The chain joins TRBV10-3 to TRBJ1-2; 8 bases agree with TRBD1. The junction had 7 bases not matched to a gene; V was cut back by 2 bases and J by 5 bases. Germline V lookup: CDR1 ENHRY, CDR2 SYGVKD. The CDR3 sequence is 15 residues long. For the CDR3, the DNA is TGTGCCATCAGTGAGCTCGGGACAGGAGGGTATGGCTACACCTTC. Protein sequence: CAISELGTGGYGYTF.

The chain employs TRBV4-2 and TRBJ1-1; D may be TRBD1 (5 bases). CDR1 LGHNA and CDR2 YNFKEQ come from the germline V gene. This CDR3 comprises 15 residues. V lost 1 base to trimming and J lost 0 bases, with 9 bases between them. Here the CDR3 reads CASSQGQRMNTEAFF. The CDR3, as DNA: TGTGCCAGCAGCCAAGGACAGAGGATGAACACTGAAGCTTTCTTT.

Details on this clone: This specimen includes other DNA sequences encoding the same CDR3. The chain couples TRBV9 to TRBJ1-2, with D tentatively TRBD1 (5 bases). CDR1 SGDLS and CDR2 YYNGEE come from the germline V gene. With 0 bases removed from V and 4 bases from J, the gap between germline ends came to 10 bases. This CDR3 has 14 amino acids. For the CDR3, the DNA is TGTGCCAGCAGCGTAGTCGGGGGTAGCTATGGCTACACCTTC. As protein: CASSVVGGSYGYTF.

The chain links TRBV4-3 to TRBJ1-4; 8 nucleotides line up with TRBD1. The CDR3 is made up of 15 amino acids. The germline V gene encodes CDR1 LGHNA and CDR2 YSLEER. J was trimmed by 8 bases and V by 3 bases; bases with no gene match: 8. The CDR3, as DNA: TGCGCCAGCAGCCAGGCGACAGGGGCAGGGGAAAAACTGTTTTTT. It translates to CASSQATGAGEKLFF.

The V and J genes are TRBV5-4 and TRBJ1-6; no clear D gene. V was shortened by 1 base and J by 0 bases, with 11 bases between the two germline ends. CDR1 and CDR2 from the germline V gene are SGHNT and YYREEE (reference sequence). The CDR3 loop spans 17 amino acids. The CDR3 DNA reads TGTGCCAGCAGCTTGAGAAGGGATAGCTCCTATAATTCACCCCTCCACTTT. This sequence encodes CASSLRRDSSYNSPLHF.

V and J are TRBV6-5 and TRBJ2-7; 7 nucleotides match TRBD1. CDR3 length: 12 residues. V lost 5 bases and J lost 6; bases outside the gene matches: 4. In germline, CDR1 is MNHEY, CDR2 SVGAGI. CDR3 residues: CASSRRQGEQYF. In DNA, the CDR3 is TGTGCCAGCAGTCGAAGACAGGGCGAGCAGTACTTC.

This clone was picked up one time. The J gene is TRBJ1-6, the V gene TRBV7-2; D is ambiguous. Trimming shortened V by 1 base and J by 9 bases, and 10 bases separated the two germline ends. CDR1 is SGHTA, CDR2 FQGNSA, per germline. The CDR3 runs to 14 residues. DNA for the CDR3: TGTGCCAGCAGCTTAGTCGACATGGGTTCACCCCTCCACTTT. It translates to CASSLVDMGSPLHF.

This clone was seen a handful of times. The gene calls are TRBV19 and TRBJ1-5; TRBD1 agrees at 9 bases. Germline CDR1 and CDR2: LNHDA and SQIVND (reference sequence). The length of the CDR3 is 12 residues. In DNA, the CDR3 is TGTGCGGGGGGGACAGGGCTCCAGCCCCAGCATTTT. It encodes CAGGTGLQPQHF.

The chain is built from TRBV21-1 and TRBJ2-3; the table's D call, TRBD2, was not checked against the DNA. TRBV21-1 constitutes a pseudogene. The CDR3 is 19 residues long. CDR3 coding DNA: TGTGCCAGCAGCTGTAAGAGGGGGGAGGGCCTCTGGGGCACAGATACGCAGTATTTT. Its translation: CASSCKRGEGLWGTDTQYF.

The V and J genes are TRBV18 and TRBJ2-1; D tentatively reads TRBD1 or TRBD2 (5 bases each). This CDR3 contains 13 residues. Trimming removed 3 bases at V and 7 bases at J, with 10 bases between. CDR1 KGHSH and CDR2 LQKENI come from the germline V gene. CDR3 in amino acids: CASSPGTLNEQFF. The CDR3 DNA is TGTGCCAGCTCACCCGGGACCTTAAATGAGCAGTTCTTC.

In this sample, this clone turned up a few times. The chain recombines TRBV7-8 with TRBJ1-5; TRBD1 aligns across 7 bases. V lost 2 bases and J lost 5; bases outside the gene matches: 6. This CDR3 spans 15 amino acids. Looked up from germline, CDR1 is SGHVS and CDR2 is FQNEAQ. The CDR3 protein is CASSLTTGVYQPQHF. CDR3 nucleotide sequence: TGTGCCAGCAGCTTAACCACAGGGGTCTATCAGCCCCAGCATTTT.

The V gene is TRBV11-2, the J gene TRBJ2-2; either TRBD1 or TRBD2 may fit D (7 bases each). V lost 4 bases and J 4 bases, leaving 16 bases between the germline ends. Germline-derived CDR1 and CDR2 are SGHAT and FQNNGV. The CDR3 is made up of 16 amino acids. The CDR3 region is CASSSQQGGSTGELFF. CDR3 DNA: TGTGCCAGCAGCTCCCAGCAGGGGGGGAGCACCGGGGAGCTGTTTTTT.

This chain links TRBV19 with TRBJ2-7; D is uncertain. Trimming shortened V by 5 bases and J by 2 bases, and 13 bases separated the two germline ends. The CDR3 length is 14 residues. Germline CDR1 is LNHDA and CDR2 is SQIVND (reference sequence). This CDR3 reads CASSPWTDTYEQYF. The CDR3 DNA follows: TGTGCCAGTAGTCCCTGGACGGATACCTACGAGCAGTACTTC.

This chain joins TRBV6-5 and TRBJ2-6; D is uncertain. CDR1 is MNHEY, CDR2 SVGAGI, per germline. The V gene lost 2 bases and the J gene lost 2 bases, with 4 bases spanning the gap. The CDR3 spans 14 residues. The CDR3 DNA follows: TGTGCCAGCAGTTACGGACCTGGGGCCAACGTCCTGACTTTC. Translating gives CASSYGPGANVLTF.

The sample holds one count of this clone. The V and J genes are TRBV3-1 (or the pseudogene TRBV3-2) and TRBJ1-6; TRBD1 is a possible D gene (5 bases). From germline, CDR1 is LGHDT and CDR2 YNNKEL (reference sequence). Between the trimmed V and J ends, which lost 4 bases and 13 bases, there was a span of 17 bases. This CDR3 is 14 amino acids long. CDR3 amino acids: CASSPRDYESPLHF. The CDR3 nucleotides are TGTGCCAGCAGCCCCCGGGACTATGAGTCGCCCCTCCACTTT.

This clone was seen a handful of times. The chain carries TRBV12-5 and TRBJ1-5, with 8 bases fitting TRBD1. CDR3 length: 13 residues. Trimming removed 4 bases from V and 5 bases from J; junction bases left unmatched: 1. CDR1 LGHNT and CDR2 FRNRAP come from the germline V gene. CDR3 in DNA: TGTGCTAGTGGTTCAGGGGGCGATCAGCCCCAGCATTTT. Amino acid sequence: CASGSGGDQPQHF.